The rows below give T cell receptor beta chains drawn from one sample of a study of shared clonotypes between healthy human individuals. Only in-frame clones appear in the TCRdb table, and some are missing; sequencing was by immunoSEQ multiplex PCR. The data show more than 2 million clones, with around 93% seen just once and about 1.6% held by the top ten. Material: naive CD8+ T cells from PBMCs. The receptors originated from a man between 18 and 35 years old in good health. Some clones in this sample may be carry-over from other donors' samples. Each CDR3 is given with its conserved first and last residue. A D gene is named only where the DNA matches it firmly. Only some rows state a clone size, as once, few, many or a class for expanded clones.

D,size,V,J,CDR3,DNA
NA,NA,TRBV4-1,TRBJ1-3,CASSQVTRGNTIYF,TGCGCCAGCAGCCAAGTTACGAGGGGAAACACCATATATTTT
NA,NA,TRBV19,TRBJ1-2,CARPPADGGDYGYTF,TGTGCCAGACCACCAGCAGACGGAGGGGACTATGGCTACACCTTC
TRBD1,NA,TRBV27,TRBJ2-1,CASSLWGQGAYNEQFF,TGTGCCAGCAGTTTATGGGGACAGGGCGCCTACAATGAGCAGTTCTTC
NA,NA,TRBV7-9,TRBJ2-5,CASSARGQQETQYF,TGTGCCAGCAGCGCACGGGGGCAACAAGAGACCCAGTACTTC
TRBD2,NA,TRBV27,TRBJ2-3,CASSLDRTSPTDTQYF,TGTGCCAGCAGCCTAGACAGGACTAGCCCCACAGATACGCAGTATTTT
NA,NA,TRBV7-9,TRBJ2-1,CASSFSSGYYNEQFF,TGTGCCAGCAGCTTCTCATCGGGATATTACAATGAGCAGTTCTTC
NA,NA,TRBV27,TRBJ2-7,CASSLLAFDEQYF,TGTGCCAGCAGTTTATTAGCCTTCGACGAGCAGTACTTC
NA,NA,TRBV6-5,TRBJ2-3,CASSYGVWGLTDTQYF,TGTGCCAGCAGTTACGGGGTGTGGGGTCTCACAGATACGCAGTATTTT
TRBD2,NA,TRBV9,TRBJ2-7,CASSPTSGRGSYEQYF,TGTGCCAGCAGCCCTACTAGCGGGAGAGGCTCGTACGAGCAGTACTTC
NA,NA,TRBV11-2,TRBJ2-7,CASSPHLGEQYF,TGTGCCAGCAGCCCACACCTCGGTGAGCAGTACTTC
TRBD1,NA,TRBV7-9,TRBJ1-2,CASSYALGQGYGYTF,TGTGCCAGCAGCTACGCCCTAGGACAGGGCTATGGCTACACCTTC
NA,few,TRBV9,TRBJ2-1,CASSIRVNEQFF,TGTGCCAGCAGCATCAGAGTCAATGAGCAGTTCTTC
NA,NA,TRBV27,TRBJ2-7,CASSLGPASLTYEQYF,TGTGCCAGCAGTTTGGGCCCCGCTAGCCTAACCTACGAGCAGTACTTC
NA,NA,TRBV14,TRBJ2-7,CASSPTDEGCTQYF,TGTGCCAGCAGCCCGACGGACGAAGGCTGTACGCAGTACTTC
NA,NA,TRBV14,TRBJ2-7,CASSQVDGYEQYF,TGTGCCAGCAGCCAAGTAGATGGCTACGAGCAGTACTTC
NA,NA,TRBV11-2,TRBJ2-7,CASSSGTTYEQYF,TGTGCCAGCAGCTCCGGGACAACCTACGAGCAGTACTTC
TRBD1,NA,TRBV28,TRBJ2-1,CASTHSGQGLFSYNEQFF,TGTGCCAGCACCCACTCGGGACAGGGCCTTTTTTCCTACAATGAGCAGTTCTTC
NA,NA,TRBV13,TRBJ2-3,CASSSRLELFGSADTQYF,TGTGCCAGCAGCTCCCGCCTCGAACTATTCGGGAGTGCAGATACGCAGTATTTT
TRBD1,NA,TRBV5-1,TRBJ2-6,CASTPTGVNWANVLTF,TGCGCCAGCACCCCGACAGGGGTCAACTGGGCCAACGTCCTGACTTTC
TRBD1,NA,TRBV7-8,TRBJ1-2,CASTLQGNYGYTF,TGTGCCAGCACGCTACAGGGGAACTATGGCTACACCTTC
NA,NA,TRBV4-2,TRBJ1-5,CASARVGLGQPQHF,TGTGCCAGCGCCAGGGTTGGGTTGGGTCAGCCCCAGCATTTT
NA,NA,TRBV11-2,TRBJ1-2,CASSLERMRDTF,TGTGCCAGCAGCTTAGAACGGATGAGGGACACCTTC
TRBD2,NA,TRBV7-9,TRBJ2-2,CASSFLAGEAGELFF,TGTGCCAGCAGCTTCTTAGCGGGAGAGGCCGGGGAGCTGTTTTTT
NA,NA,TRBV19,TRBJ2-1,CASSVGDLQFF,TGTGCCAGTAGTGTAGGGGACTTACAGTTCTTC
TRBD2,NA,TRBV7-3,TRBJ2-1,CASSMLWREGPNEQFF,TGTGCCAGCAGCATGCTCTGGCGGGAGGGCCCCAATGAGCAGTTCTTC
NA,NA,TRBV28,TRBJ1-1,CASSWGAPEAFF,TGTGCCAGCAGTTGGGGAGCACCTGAAGCTTTCTTT
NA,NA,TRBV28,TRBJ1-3,CASSFAGSGNTIYF,TGTGCCAGCAGTTTTGCAGGCTCTGGAAACACCATATATTTT
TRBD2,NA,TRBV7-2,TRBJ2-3,CASSLVGEGLTDTQYF,TGTGCCAGCAGCTTAGTGGGGGAGGGCCTTACAGATACGCAGTATTTT
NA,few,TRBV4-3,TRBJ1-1,CASSHLEGDTEAFF,TGCGCCAGCAGCCACCTAGAGGGGGACACTGAAGCTTTCTTT
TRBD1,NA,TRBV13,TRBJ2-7,CASSSGTGGFYEQYF,TGTGCCAGCAGCTCTGGGACAGGGGGTTTCTACGAGCAGTACTTC
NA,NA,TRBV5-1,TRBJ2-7,CASSWLGGVTYEQYF,TGCGCCAGCAGCTGGTTAGGCGGGGTGACTTACGAGCAGTACTTC
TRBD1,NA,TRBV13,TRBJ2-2,CASLTGTGDTGELFF,TGTGCCAGCCTTACCGGGACAGGGGACACCGGGGAGCTGTTTTTT
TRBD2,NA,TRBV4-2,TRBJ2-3,CASSRNSREADTQYF,TGTGCCAGCAGCCGAAACTCCCGGGAGGCAGATACGCAGTATTTT
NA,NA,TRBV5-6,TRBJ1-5,CASSFVTDSNQPQHF,TGTGCCAGCAGCTTCGTCACGGATAGCAATCAGCCCCAGCATTTT
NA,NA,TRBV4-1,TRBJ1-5,CASSHEDFGVNQPQHF,TGCGCCAGCAGCCACGAAGATTTCGGCGTCAATCAGCCCCAGCATTTT